These T cell receptor beta chains were read from a single sample in a study of T-cell memory formation after mild COVID-19. TCRdb processed the 5' RACE reads anew with MiXCR; each CDR3 protein has one entry. This sample yields 380,000 or so distinct CDR3 sequences, of which roughly an eighth are seen a single time; over 20% belongs to the top ten. The sequenced material came from PBMCs or a T cell subset sorted from them (not recorded which). Receptors were obtained from a man between 18 and 29 years old who had mild COVID-19 (a few samples of this study predate the infection). Cell type and time point are not known. The conserved cysteine and the conserved F or W are not part of the CDR3 here.

v_gene	j_gene	CDR3aa
TRBV6-2/TRBV6-3	TRBJ2-3	ASSYSFEETSTDTQY
TRBV7-2	TRBJ1-5	ASSPQGDSNQPQH
TRBV4-1	TRBJ2-1	ASSHRAGGTNEQF
TRBV20-1	TRBJ2-1	YAGQDHNEQF
TRBV10-3	TRBJ2-3	AISSSGTSTDTQY
TRBV4-3	TRBJ2-3	ASSQELETDTQY
TRBV27	TRBJ2-1	ASSFGDLAGMNEQF
TRBV6-5	TRBJ1-1	ASSYEGEDTEAF
TRBV14	TRBJ1-2	ASSKTTHGYT
TRBV6-5	TRBJ1-2	ASRWGSYGYT
TRBV27	TRBJ1-5	ATSGTGGQPQH
TRBV20-1	TRBJ1-4	SARDEAGSEKLF
TRBV20-1	TRBJ2-3	SAPSRQGWGTDTQY
TRBV12-3/TRBV12-4	TRBJ1-4	ASSFGGLSTNEKLF
TRBV12-3/TRBV12-4	TRBJ1-1	ASGPYMNTEAF
TRBV12-3/TRBV12-4	TRBJ2-2	ASSNQGTGELF
TRBV20-1	TRBJ2-3	SAPRQTSTDTQY
TRBV6-2/TRBV6-3	TRBJ2-1	ASSTSGGAHEQF
TRBV7-9	TRBJ1-6	ASSLEGQGEGGGSPLH
TRBV4-3	TRBJ2-3	ASSRADSDTDTQY
TRBV4-1	TRBJ1-5	ASSQVGRGNQPQH
TRBV20-1	TRBJ1-1	SARSGDSTEAF
TRBV7-2	TRBJ1-4	ASSLFKGATNEKLF
TRBV3-1	TRBJ1-4	ASSQEISSGEKLF
TRBV7-2	TRBJ2-1	ASSSRISGGIEQF
TRBV9	TRBJ2-1	ASSGGQGPYNEQF
TRBV28	TRBJ2-5	ASSLPQVLGTQY
TRBV11-3	TRBJ2-3	ASSRGIFTDTQY
TRBV20-1	TRBJ2-3	SAPPGGSSTDTQY
TRBV20-1	TRBJ2-4	SASRGLGGANIQY
TRBV9	TRBJ2-2	ASSVARAGRLNTGELF
TRBV7-3	TRBJ2-1	ASSQTGTAGTPKQF
TRBV12-3/TRBV12-4	TRBJ1-6	ASRKGGVSPLH
TRBV9	TRBJ2-1	ASSVAGNEQF
TRBV5-1	TRBJ2-6	ASSLEGQGARWSGANVLT
TRBV2	TRBJ2-3	ASKLRLTGRTDTQY
TRBV6-2/TRBV6-3	TRBJ2-1	ASAKSGGSEQF
TRBV5-6	TRBJ2-1	ASSLEGISSYNEQF
TRBV10-3	TRBJ1-6	AIRTGPNSPLH
TRBV7-8	TRBJ2-3	ASSSLVGGYSDTQY
TRBV11-3	TRBJ2-1	ASSKGLAGGIIEQF
TRBV7-2	TRBJ2-6	ASSLVAGTSGPNVLT
TRBV29-1	TRBJ1-2	SAEGFRGANYGYT
TRBV6-5	TRBJ2-7	ASRPGTESYEQY
TRBV3-1	TRBJ2-3	ATGSGTSGGKPDTQY